A single sample gave rise to the 31 T cell receptor beta chains below, sequenced in a study of blood T cell repertoires in COVID-19. The table came from immunoSEQ multiplex PCR; TCRdb's copy has only in-frame clones and leaves some out. The sample holds a few hundred thousand clones, about nine tenths seen once. Sequenced: PBMCs or T cells enriched from blood (not recorded which). The receptors stem from a woman aged 18-30 years who had recovered from COVID-19.

The chain has TRBV5-6 and TRBJ2-5; D is possibly TRBD2 (5 bases). The CDR3 extends over 15 amino acids. Per the germline V gene, CDR1 is SGHDT and CDR2 is YYEEEE. Trimming removed 3 bases from V and 1 base from J, with 13 bases in between. The chain's CDR3 is CASSSQWGVQETQYF. The CDR3 nucleotides read TGTGCCAGCAGCTCTCAGTGGGGAGTCCAAGAGACCCAGTACTTC.

The chain joins TRBV2 to TRBJ1-6; D may be TRBD1 (5 bases). This CDR3 has 13 residues. The ends were cut back, 6 bases at V and 6 bases at J, with 9 bases in the middle. Per the germline V gene, CDR1 is SNHLY and CDR2 is FYNNEI. This CDR3 reads CASSQGSNSPLHF. DNA of the CDR3: TGTGCCAGCAGCCAGGGAAGTAATTCACCCCTCCACTTT.

The J gene is TRBJ1-1, the V gene TRBV2, with 8 bases that match TRBD1. Per germline, CDR1 SNHLY and CDR2 FYNNEI. CDR3 size: 13 residues. V lost 6 bases to trimming and J lost 4 bases; unmatched junction nucleotides: 4. The CDR3 sequence: CASRRTGITEAFF. The CDR3 DNA reads TGTGCCAGCAGGAGGACAGGGATCACTGAAGCTTTCTTT.

This chain connects TRBV5-1 to TRBJ1-1; 9 nucleotides line up with TRBD1. Germline V lookup: CDR1 SGHRS, CDR2 YFSETQ. The J segment lost 1 base and the V segment lost 4 bases, leaving 5 bases of the junction unmatched. CDR3 size: 15 residues. CDR3 bases: TGCGCCAGCAGCCCGGGACAGGGATCGAACACTGAAGCTTTCTTT. Translation: CASSPGQGSNTEAFF.

The table lists this clone with a count of one. This chain links TRBV4-1 with TRBJ2-1, with a weak D call TRBD2 (6 bases). The length of the CDR3 is 13 residues. Trimming cost V 6 bases and J 7 bases, with 13 bases left between them. Germline CDR1 reads MGHRA; CDR2 reads YSYEKL. CDR3 sequence reads: CASRLGGYNEQFF. CDR3 DNA sequence: TGCGCCAGCAGACTCGGGGGATATAATGAGCAGTTCTTC.

This chain connects TRBV6-5 to TRBJ1-1; 9 nucleotides match TRBD1. V trimming: 7 bases; J trimming: 4 bases; junction bases outside the gene matches: 7. This CDR3 spans 14 amino acids. The germline V gene encodes CDR1 MNHEY and CDR2 SVGAGI. The CDR3 nucleotides read TGTGCCAGCATTGCGACAGGGGGTATCACTGAAGCTTTCTTT. Translated: CASIATGGITEAFF.

The chain couples TRBV6-2 or TRBV6-3 to TRBJ1-5, with 7 bases aligning to TRBD1. This CDR3 spans 13 amino acids. The J segment lost 5 bases and the V segment lost 5 bases, leaving 3 bases of the junction unmatched. Germline assignment: CDR1 MNHEY and CDR2 SVGEGT. CDR3 coding DNA: TGTGCCAGCAGTCGTGACAGGGATCAGCCCCAGCATTTT. Its protein is CASSRDRDQPQHF.

The chain links TRBV19 to TRBJ2-3, with D uncertain. The CDR3 is made up of 14 amino acids. CDR1 and CDR2 from the germline V gene are LNHDA and SQIVND (reference sequence). The V end was cut by 5 bases, the J end by 2 bases, with 11 bases between. The CDR3 sequence is CASSFSGDTDTQYF. CDR3 nucleotide sequence: TGTGCCAGTAGTTTCTCGGGTGACACAGATACGCAGTATTTT.

J is TRBJ2-5 and V is TRBV4-1; D is unresolved. This CDR3 region has 14 residues. V lost 0 bases, J lost 3 bases, and 8 bases lay in between. CDR1 and CDR2 (germline): MGHRA, YSYEKL. CDR3 sequence reads: CASSQDIREETQYF. The CDR3 DNA is TGCGCCAGCAGCCAAGATATACGGGAAGAGACCCAGTACTTC.

The V call is TRBV12-3 or TRBV12-4, the J call TRBJ2-3, with D uncertain. This CDR3 has 13 residues. Trimming stripped 3 bases from V and 3 bases from J, with 7 bases between. The CDR3 DNA is TGTGCCAGCAGTTTTCGGAGTACAGATACGCAGTATTTT. Residues: CASSFRSTDTQYF.

V usage is TRBV9 and J usage is TRBJ2-2; D perhaps matches TRBD1 (5 bases). Germline V lookup: CDR1 SGDLS, CDR2 YYNGEE. The germline V and J ends were trimmed by 0 bases and 6 bases, with 6 bases remaining between them. The CDR3 runs 13 residues. The CDR3 DNA reads as TGTGCCAGCAGCGTAGAAGGGGCCGGGGAGCTGTTTTTT. It yields the protein CASSVEGAGELFF.

The V gene is TRBV7-9, the J gene TRBJ1-4, with a possible D match to TRBD1 (5 bases). The CDR3 extends over 16 amino acids. Trimming pared 6 bases from V and 5 bases from J, leaving 19 bases between. CDR1 is SEHNR and CDR2 is FQNEAQ in the germline V gene (reference sequence). DNA of the CDR3: TGTGCCAGCAGTATCAGCGCGGGGGTTATAAATGAAAAACTGTTTTTT. This translates into CASSISAGVINEKLFF.

The chain links TRBV7-8 to TRBJ1-2, with D possibly being TRBD1 (5 bases). Germline V lookup: CDR1 SGHVS, CDR2 FQNEAQ. V lost 5 bases to trimming and J lost 5 bases, with 18 bases between them. CDR3 length: 15 amino acids. The CDR3 bases are TGTGCCAGCAGCGCTACGCGGGGCAGGGATTATGGCTACACCTTC. It is translated as CASSATRGRDYGYTF. Variable domain in full (rest from reference TRBV7-8 and TRBJ1-2): GAGVSQSPRYKVAKRGQDVALRCDPISGHVSLFWYQQALGQGPEFLTYFQNEAQLDKSGLPSDRFFAERPEGSVSTLKIQRTQQEDSAVYLCASSATRGRDYGYTFGSGTRLTVV.

As for this clone: The junction departs from the called germline gene at one end, perhaps through a read error. The rearrangement joins TRBV28 to TRBJ1-2; TRBD1 aligns across 8 bases. The germline gives CDR1 MDHEN, CDR2 SYDVKM. CDR3 length equals 11 residues. The CDR3 region is CASSLSQGAVF. The CDR3 nucleotides are TGTGCCAGCAGTTTATCGCAGGGGGCGGTCTTC.

The chain joins TRBV18 to TRBJ2-1; 9 positions agree with TRBD2. There are 16 residues in the CDR3. Germline V gene sequence: CDR1 KGHSH, CDR2 LQKENI. V was clipped by 6 bases and J by 1 base; unmatched bases: 7. DNA of the CDR3: TGTGCCAGCTCGGGTGCTAGCGGGGAGTCCTACAATGAGCAGTTCTTC. Translated, it gives CASSGASGESYNEQFF.

The CDR3 loop is CASSPPTGNNSPLHF. In DNA, the CDR3 is TGTGCCAGCTCACCCCCGACAGGGAACAATTCACCCCTCCACTTT. The J gene is TRBJ1-6, the V gene TRBV18, with 7 bases matching TRBD1. Losses at the gene ends were 3 bases for V and 7 bases for J; bases not matched to a gene: 6. Germline assignment: CDR1 KGHSH and CDR2 LQKENI. This CDR3 comprises 15 residues. The full variable domain, rest sourced from reference TRBV18 and TRBJ1-6, is NAGVMQNPRHLVRRRGQEARLRCSPMKGHSHVYWYRQLPEEGLKFMVYLQKENIIDESGMPKERFSAEFPKEGPSILRIQQVVRGDSAAYFCASSPPTGNNSPLHFGNGTRLTVT.

The chain links TRBV19 to TRBJ1-2, with unresolved D. V lost 3 bases to trimming and J lost 4 bases, with 15 bases between them. CDR1 and CDR2 (germline): LNHDA, SQIVND (reference sequence). The CDR3 runs 15 residues. Here the CDR3 reads CASSMALAGSYGYTF. In DNA form, the CDR3 reads TGTGCCAGTAGTATGGCCCTGGCGGGTTCCTATGGCTACACCTTC.

This chain uses TRBV28 with TRBJ1-1, with unresolved D. The CDR3 has 14 amino acids. Germline V lookup: CDR1 MDHEN, CDR2 SYDVKM. Trimming pared 1 base from V and 11 bases from J, leaving 17 bases between. CDR3 nucleotides: TGTGCCAGCAGTTTATCGCCTGGGCAGACGTTGGCTTTCTTT. Protein: CASSLSPGQTLAFF.

The chain has TRBV15 and TRBJ1-6, with unresolved D. This CDR3 is 16 amino acids long. Germline CDR1 is LNHNV and CDR2 is YYDKDF (reference sequence). The V gene lost 2 bases and the J gene lost 8 bases, with 16 bases spanning the gap. The CDR3 spells CATSRRDRTLDSPLHF. CDR3 nucleotide sequence: TGTGCCACCAGCAGACGCGATAGGACTTTGGATTCACCCCTCCACTTT.

The chain uses TRBV2 and TRBJ1-4, with TRBD1 matching 9 bases. The CDR3 consists of 16 residues. Germline V CDR1 and CDR2: SNHLY, FYNNEI. V dropped 6 bases and J dropped 8; count of bases not matched to a gene: 13. CDR3 residues: CASSIQGASSREKLFF. The CDR3 DNA sequence: TGTGCCAGCAGCATACAGGGGGCGTCGTCGCGGGAAAAACTGTTTTTT.

The rearrangement links TRBV10-3 to TRBJ1-6; 8 nucleotides line up with TRBD1. V shed 4 bases, J shed 7 bases, and the junction held 3 bases outside the gene matches. CDR3 length: 14 amino acids. CDR1 and CDR2 (germline): ENHRY, SYGVKD. This chain's CDR3 is CAISGGDRNSPLHF. The DNA for the CDR3 is TGTGCCATCAGTGGGGGGGACAGGAATTCACCCCTCCACTTT.

The chain recombines TRBV5-4 with TRBJ1-2; D is undetermined. V was trimmed by 2 bases and J by 4 bases, leaving 12 bases between them. Germline lookup yields CDR1 SGHNT and CDR2 YYREEE (reference sequence). The CDR3 totals 14 residues. The CDR3 DNA sequence: TGTGCCAGCAGCTTTGGAGGGTCGGGCTATGGCTACACCTTC. It specifies CASSFGGSGYGYTF. Full variable domain (outside the CDR3, taken from reference TRBV5-4 and TRBJ1-2): ETGVTQSPTHLIKTRGQQVTLRCSSQSGHNTVSWYQQALGQGPQFIFQYYREEENGRGNFPPRFSGLQFPNYSSELNVNALELDDSALYLCASSFGGSGYGYTFGSGTRLTVV.

V is TRBV28 and J is TRBJ2-7, with D tentatively TRBD2 (7 bases). The ends were cut back, 5 bases at V and 5 bases at J, with 19 bases in the middle. Germline V gene lookup returns CDR1 MDHEN and CDR2 SYDVKM. This CDR3 spans 15 amino acids. CDR3 in amino acids: CASSPPEGGLHEQYF. CDR3 bases: TGTGCCAGCAGTCCCCCGGAGGGGGGGCTACACGAGCAGTACTTC.

The chain combines TRBV10-3 with TRBJ2-5; 9 bases agree with TRBD2. Germline trimming cut 3 bases from V and 5 bases from J; bases unmatched to any gene: 7. The CDR3 extends over 15 amino acids. CDR1 and CDR2 (germline): ENHRY, SYGVKD. The CDR3 DNA is TGTGCCATCAGTGACCGCGCGGGGGGGCGGGAGACCCAGTACTTC. This translates into CAISDRAGGRETQYF.

CDR3 region: CASSYMEFGTEAFF. In nucleotides, the CDR3 is TGTGCCAGCAGTTACATGGAATTCGGGACTGAAGCTTTCTTT. The chain combines TRBV6-5 with TRBJ1-1; the D is unclear. The V gene's germline CDR1 is MNHEY and CDR2 SVGAGI. With 2 bases removed from V and 5 bases from J, the gap between germline ends came to 12 bases. CDR3 length: 14 residues.

The V gene is TRBV6-5, the J gene TRBJ1-2, with D hard to call. The V gene lost 2 bases and the J gene lost 7 bases, with 11 bases spanning the gap. CDR3 length equals 13 residues. The V gene's germline CDR1 is MNHEY and CDR2 SVGAGI. DNA of the CDR3: TGTGCCAGCAGTTACCGAGCGATGTTTGGCTACACCTTC. The encoded protein is CASSYRAMFGYTF.

The rearrangement links TRBV4-1 to TRBJ2-1, with 10 bases aligning to TRBD2. V was pared by 2 bases and J by 2 bases, with 3 bases of the junction left unmatched. From germline, CDR1 is MGHRA and CDR2 YSYEKL. The CDR3 loop spans 16 amino acids. The CDR3 nucleotides read TGCGCCAGCAGCCAACTAGCGGGAGCGACCTACAATGAGCAGTTCTTC. It codes for CASSQLAGATYNEQFF.

The chain links TRBV7-9 to TRBJ2-7, with a weak D call TRBD2 (5 bases). CDR1 SEHNR and CDR2 FQNEAQ come from the germline V gene (reference sequence). The CDR3 is 14 residues long. V was trimmed by 1 base and J by 3 bases, leaving 10 bases between them. The CDR3, as DNA: TGTGCCAGCAGCTTAGGCCCCGGGGTCTACGAGCAGTACTTC. Amino acids: CASSLGPGVYEQYF.

The V gene is TRBV4-2, the J gene TRBJ1-2; tentative D call: TRBD1 (6 bases). Trimming removed 0 bases from V and 3 bases from J, with 11 bases in between. This CDR3 region has 15 residues. Germline values: CDR1 LGHNA, CDR2 YNFKEQ. CDR3: CASSQEAAGDYGYTF. The CDR3 bases are TGTGCCAGCAGCCAAGAAGCGGCAGGGGACTATGGCTACACCTTC.

The chain combines TRBV6-5 with TRBJ1-4; D unresolved. V shed 6 bases and J shed 4 bases, with 15 bases lying between them. CDR1 MNHEY and CDR2 SVGAGI come from the germline V gene. CDR3 length equals 15 residues. The CDR3 nucleotides read TGTGCCAGCAGGGACTATGGGGAGGTTAATGAAAAACTGTTTTTT. It specifies CASRDYGEVNEKLFF.

V gene TRBV5-1 combines with J gene TRBJ2-3, with 7 bases matching TRBD2. This CDR3 comprises 15 residues. J lost 3 bases, V lost 4 bases, and 8 bases had no gene match. Germline lookup yields CDR1 SGHRS and CDR2 YFSETQ. CDR3 DNA sequence: TGCGCCAGCAGCCGCGGGGCGGGAGTTACAGATACGCAGTATTTT. Translating it yields CASSRGAGVTDTQYF.